These 7 T cell receptor beta chains share one sample of origin, sequenced in a study of CXCR3-negative and CXCR3-positive naive CD8 T cells. The study, taken as a whole, reports: Greater hydrophobicity was found in TRB CDR3s of CXCR3-positive naive cells than of CXCR3-negative naive cells.

These receptors have no identified antigens. The authors made the TRB cDNA libraries by 5' RACE using UMI labels. No DNA is given; TCRdb re-called the 5' RACE reads and lists each CDR3 protein once. The sample totals around 160,000 distinct CDR3 sequences. The specimen sequenced was naive CXCR3+ CD8+ T cells from blood. Subset indicated: CD45RO-CCR7+CD27+CD95- naive CD8+ T cells expressing CXCR3 (TNR3+). The receptors here all came from a human donor in good health. Some clones in this sample may be carry-over from other donors' samples.

The rearrangement uses TRBV28 and TRBJ2-5; TCRdb reports TRBD2, a call that lacks DNA to check it against. CDR3 length: 16 residues. In germline, CDR1 is MDHEN, CDR2 SYDVKM. CDR3 amino acids: CATTPRWREGEETQYF. Together with reference TRBV28 and TRBJ2-5, the CDR3 gives the full variable domain: DVKVTQSSRYLVKRTGEKVFLECVQDMDHENMFWYRQDPGLGLRLIYFSYDVKMKEKGDIPEGYSVSREKKERFSLILESASTNQTSMYLCATTPRWREGEETQYFGPGTRLLVL.

The J gene is TRBJ2-7, the V gene TRBV20-1. The germline V gene encodes CDR1 DFQATT and CDR2 SNEGSKA (reference sequence). The CDR3 totals 15 residues. CDR3 amino acids: CSARTNLHLDYEQYF.

V gene TRBV7-6 combines with J gene TRBJ2-7; TCRdb indicates TRBD1, and absent DNA this call remains unverified. This CDR3 is 14 amino acids long. The germline V gene encodes CDR1 SGHVS and CDR2 FNYEAQ. The CDR3 is CASSPGTGVYEQYF.

The J gene is TRBJ2-1, the V gene TRBV6-2 or TRBV6-3; without DNA, the TCRdb call of TRBD1 cannot be checked. This CDR3 has 17 amino acids. Germline V gene lookup returns CDR1 MNHEY and CDR2 SVGEGT. The CDR3 sequence is CASSCPGGLSDCDEQFF.

The rearrangement links TRBV12-3 or TRBV12-4 to TRBJ2-1; TCRdb returns TRBD2, unconfirmable since there is no DNA. The CDR3 loop spans 15 amino acids. The CDR3 is CASSPLAGGHNEQFF.

This chain connects TRBV29-1 to TRBJ2-3; the D call of TRBD2 rests on TCRdb alone, since no DNA is present to check it. The CDR3 sequence is 15 residues long. Germline V gene lookup returns CDR1 SQVTM and CDR2 ANQGSEA. The CDR3 sequence: CSVDGLATAVDTQYF.

This rearrangement joins TRBV29-1 to TRBJ2-7; the D call from TCRdb, TRBD1, cannot be confirmed without DNA. Germline V gene data show CDR1 as SQVTM and CDR2 as ANQGSEA. There are 13 residues in the CDR3. The CDR3 is CSVRDVLTYEQYF.